The text below deals with one T cell receptor (beta chain). There is no known antigen for this receptor. Per-base quality was not reported, and no clone a single base away is much larger than it. The time point label, as the study defines it: about 28 days (+/-7) after the second vaccine dose. Because spike-specific TCR depth and breadth did not differ between the two schedules, AZD1222 recipients who got a second dose at roughly 4 weeks were pooled with those who got a second dose at roughly 12 weeks. Samples from vaccinated people were obtained from the UK trials COV001 and COV002, which included a single-blind randomized controlled phase 2/3 trial of AZD1222 (ChAdOx1 nCoV-19) in healthy adults. For TCRbeta chain sequencing, PBMC samples were collected from trial participants at day 0 and at day 28 after the second dose. V loses 6 bases, J loses 1 base, and the germline ends lie 12 bases apart. CDR1 and CDR2, looked up from the germline V gene, are SQVTM and ANQGSEA. The CDR3 spans 13 residues, from the cysteine through the phenylalanine. The read is trimmed to its CDR3 DNA, 39 bases read in frame from base 1.

The data were obtained in a study of T cell responses to AZD1222 COVID-19 vaccine (TCRdb year 2021). Turning to the overall study: TCR sequencing was performed for 230 to 250 trial participants, of whom about 200 were given two doses of AZD1222 and around 26 were given two doses of MenACWY control vaccine. Enrollment into the trials was organized by age into subgroups of 18-55, 56-69 and 70-plus years, and those subgroups contained roughly 150, 30 and 60 TCR-sequenced participants, respectively.

On the study overall, not on this receptor specifically: Conclusions about previously exposed vaccinees are limited, since just 6 or 7 AZD1222 recipients were seropositive for SARS-CoV-2 at baseline. Because no day 14 peak-response samples were available, the repertoires could be characterized only after the peak T cell response. The 56-69-year group was small, and its depth increase did not reach significance, likely because of low power. Most participants were white British and females outnumbered males, and the authors suggested that clonal diversity may have been underestimated. Epitopes outside the regions mutated in the B.1.351 and B.1.1.7 variants were reportedly recognized by nearly half of the unique spike-specific TCRs. The vaccine-associated CD4 TCRs covered the entire spike protein, and the dominant responses fell in regions 160-218 and 743-854. After two AZD1222 doses, spike-specific TCR breadth and depth were significantly higher than at day 0 and than in MenACWY recipients.

The CDR3 regions of human TCRbeta chains were analyzed by immunosequencing. Concerning the study's data processing: Repertoire TCRs were checked for matches against a reference library of SARS-CoV-2-specific TCRs that had been generated using the MIRA antigen-specificity platform. Breadth meant the fraction of unique TCRs that were SARS-CoV-2-associated, whereas depth meant the fraction of total T cells that were SARS-CoV-2-associated. Using the MIRA data, each spike-specific TCR was assigned both to the spike region to which the TCR was reactive and to a CD4 or CD8 class. Log10-transformed breadth and depth values were compared by one-way ANOVA with Sidak's multiple comparisons tests. In its TCRdb copy, this immuneACCESS table keeps in-frame sequences only and misses some clones. Where compared with another copy, unresolved V genes explain less than half of these, and the others have no known cause. V and J calls and clone size are as listed in that table; D and trimming were resolved from the DNA. In all, the sample holds under 80,000 clones, and about four fifths of those were seen once. 20% to 30% of the sample is in the top ten clones.

The V and J segments used are TRBV29-1 and TRBJ2-5; no confident D gene assignment can be made. This material consisted of peripheral blood, taken 28 days after the second AZD1222 dose. The TCR originated in an adult who received the AZD1222 COVID-19 vaccine. The CDR3 is CSVYAPLQETQYF. The nucleotide sequence reads as follows: TGCAGCGTCTACGCACCCCTCCAAGAGACCCAGTACTTC.